The 4 T cell receptor beta chains below were found in one sample sequenced in a study of blood T cell repertoires in COVID-19. This table comes from immunoSEQ multiplex PCR, and its TCRdb copy is limited to in-frame clones, with some not included. Among roughly 170,000 clones listed, over 65% were seen once. The sequencing input was PBMCs or T cells enriched from blood (not recorded which). These receptors originate from a woman aged 50 to 65 who had recovered from COVID-19.

This clone has a handful of counts. This sequence joins TRBV2 and TRBJ1-6; the D gene is possibly TRBD1 (6 bases). Germline-derived CDR1 and CDR2 are SNHLY and FYNNEI. CDR3 length: 14 amino acids. With 4 bases removed from V and 11 bases from J, the gap between germline ends came to 15 bases. CDR3 protein: CASSVRGQLTPLHF. The CDR3, as DNA: TGTGCCAGCAGTGTTCGCGGACAGCTAACACCCCTCCACTTT.

The chain combines TRBV9 with TRBJ1-1; TRBD1 matches at 7 bases. The trim removed 0 bases at V and 3 bases at J, leaving 5 bases unmatched. Germline loops: CDR1 SGDLS, CDR2 YYNGEE. CDR3 length: 15 amino acids. CDR3 sequence reads: CASSVAPGQYTEAFF. The DNA of the CDR3 is TGTGCCAGCAGCGTAGCACCGGGACAGTACACTGAAGCTTTCTTT.

V usage is TRBV10-3 and J usage is TRBJ2-3; 7 bases are shared with TRBD2. This CDR3 region has 14 residues. The V gene's germline CDR1 is ENHRY and CDR2 SYGVKD. The trim removed 5 bases at V and 2 bases at J, leaving 4 bases unmatched. This chain's CDR3 is CAISSGLVTDTQYF. The CDR3 nucleotides read TGTGCCATCAGTTCCGGACTAGTCACAGATACGCAGTATTTT.

This sequence joins TRBV4-3 and TRBJ1-2; unclear D gene. The V and J ends lost 1 base and 8 bases respectively, with 5 bases between them. CDR1 is LGHNA, CDR2 YSLEER, per germline. The CDR3 length is 11 residues. CDR3 bases: TGCGCCAGCAGCCAAGGGGCCGGCTACACCTTC. It is translated as CASSQGAGYTF.